The T cell receptor beta chain under discussion was sequenced for a study of T cell repertoires in cytomegalovirus infection. Study at large: From public TCR beta signatures came an indication of both CMV infection and matching HLA type. General observations from the study: There were carriers of CMV plus the relevant HLA, and cumulative public TCR beta family frequency identified them. The study found HLA-C-restricted CMV-specific TCR beta clonotypes dominating the ex vivo response.

As concerns this clonotype: Its antigen remains unidentified.

Germline loops: CDR1 MNHEY, CDR2 SMNVEV (reference sequence). The CDR3 loop spans 15 amino acids. V lost 6 bases, J lost 6 bases, and 21 bases lay in between. One entry per CDR3 protein results from TCRdb running MiXCR on the reads. This sample yields 200,000 to 300,000 distinct CDR3 sequences, of which roughly 10% are seen a single time; about 14% belongs to the top ten. This chain joins TRBV27 and TRBJ2-7; perhaps TRBD1 as D (8 bases). The sequence was obtained from a human donor in good health (CMV status not recorded). Some clones in this sample may be carry-over from other donors' samples. Sequences were obtained from PBMCs. The CDR3 region is CASRADGQGGGEQYF. The DNA of the CDR3 is TGTGCCAGCAGGGCCGACGGACAGGGCGGGGGCGAGCAGTACTTC.